Each of the 21 T cell receptor beta chains below was sequenced from the same sample in a study of identical twins (dated by TCRdb to the mid-2010s). The library was prepared using 5' RACE. The reads were generated on an Illumina HiSeq 2000. The public reads were reprocessed in TCRdb via fastp at Q25 and MiXCR, keeping in-frame beta chains. CDR3 protein duplicates are merged, each entry listing the most common genes and DNA. The sample table shows under 900,000 distinct CDR3 sequences, and 12% are seen once. In total, the top ten clones hold under 2% of the sample. The same sample was also used in a study of yellow fever vaccine responses in identical twins.

Sequenced material: PBMCs. These receptors all come from a woman aged 18-29 years in good health.

This clonotype was seen more than once but under ten times. This chain joins TRBV20-1 and TRBJ1-1; D is uncertain. This CDR3 spans 13 amino acids. Looked up from germline, CDR1 is DFQATT and CDR2 is SNEGSKA (reference sequence). The V end was cut by 4 bases, the J end by 0 bases, with 9 bases between. For the CDR3, the DNA is TGCAGTGCTACGGGGTTCATGAACACTGAAGCTTTCTTT. Its protein is CSATGFMNTEAFF.

V gene TRBV21-1 combines with J gene TRBJ2-7. TRBV21-1 is assigned pseudogene status. The CDR3 is 14 amino acids. The CDR3 nucleotides read TGTGCCAGCAGGCCGATTTTGCGGTTCTACGAGCAGTACGTC. It codes for CASRPILRFYEQYV.

The V gene is TRBV12-3 or TRBV12-4, the J gene TRBJ2-2, with unresolved D. Between the trimmed V and J ends, which lost 5 bases and 3 bases, there was a span of 16 bases. CDR3 length equals 16 residues. This CDR3 reads CASSPISLTHTGELFF. In nucleotides, the CDR3 is TGTGCCAGCAGTCCAATCTCCTTGACTCACACCGGGGAGCTGTTTTTT.

This clonotype occurred a few times. This chain links TRBV7-2 with TRBJ1-2; TRBD1 might be the D (6 bases). This CDR3 spans 16 amino acids. V lost 3 bases and J lost 0, with 14 bases in between. Germline lookup yields CDR1 SGHTA and CDR2 FQGNSA. CDR3 coding DNA: TGTGCCAGCAGCTTTCCGACAGGTACCGCTAACTATGGCTACACCTTC. Amino acid sequence: CASSFPTGTANYGYTF.

This sequence joins TRBV4-1 and TRBJ1-6, with a possible D match to TRBD1 (6 bases). The V and J ends lost 4 bases and 7 bases respectively, with 14 bases between them. Germline V gene lookup returns CDR1 MGHRA and CDR2 YSYEKL. The CDR3 is made up of 15 amino acids. The CDR3 nucleotides are TGCGCCAGCAGCCCAAGCAGGGGTGGGAATTCACCCCTCCACTTT. Translation: CASSPSRGGNSPLHF.

This clonotype was observed a few times. The chain employs TRBV3-1 and TRBJ2-1; 8 nucleotides agree with TRBD2. J was trimmed by 3 bases and V by 0 bases; bases with no gene match: 7. Germline values: CDR1 LGHDT, CDR2 YNNKEL (reference sequence). The CDR3 has 17 amino acids. CDR3 sequence (DNA): TGTGCCAGCAGCCAAGAGTCGGGGACTAGTTACTACAATGAGCAGTTCTTC. Amino acid sequence: CASSQESGTSYYNEQFF.

CDR3 DNA sequence: TGTGCCAGCAGCTTGGACGGCCATGAGCAGTTCTTC. It specifies CASSLDGHEQFF. The chain carries TRBV7-9 and TRBJ2-1; D gene uncertain. This CDR3 region has 12 residues. Between the trimmed V and J ends, which lost 3 bases and 8 bases, there was a span of 8 bases. Germline V gives CDR1 SEHNR, CDR2 FQNEAQ (reference sequence).

The sample holds a few counts of this clonotype. V is TRBV7-9 and J is TRBJ2-3; TRBD2 aligns across 11 bases. This CDR3 has 15 amino acids. Germline CDR1 is SEHNR and CDR2 is FQNEAQ (reference sequence). V shed 6 bases and J 3 bases; nucleotides not matched to a gene: 5. The CDR3 DNA reads as TGTGCCAGCAGTCACCGACTAGCGGGGACAGATACGCAGTATTTT. Translation: CASSHRLAGTDTQYF.

This clonotype has at least ten counts. The rearrangement uses TRBV28 and TRBJ2-3; D is unclear. Germline V lookup: CDR1 MDHEN, CDR2 SYDVKM. This CDR3 region has 12 residues. Trimming removed 5 bases at V and 6 bases at J, with 9 bases between. For the CDR3, the DNA is TGTGCCAGCAGTCCCCTCCGGGATACGCAGTATTTT. Translation: CASSPLRDTQYF. The full variable domain, its missing parts supplied by reference TRBV28 and TRBJ2-3, is DVKVTQSSRYLVKRTGEKVFLECVQDMDHENMFWYRQDPGLGLRLIYFSYDVKMKEKGDIPEGYSVSREKKERFSLILESASTNQTSMYLCASSPLRDTQYFGPGTRLTVL.

V and J are TRBV6-2 or TRBV6-3 and TRBJ2-7; perhaps TRBD2 as D (6 bases). The CDR3 sequence is 16 residues long. V gave up 4 bases and J gave up 0 bases, with 16 bases separating them. CDR1 is MNHEY and CDR2 is SVGEGT in the germline V gene. CDR3 nucleotide sequence: TGTGCCAGCAGTTCAGGTGGAGGGAGGAGCTCCTACGAGCAGTACTTC. Translation: CASSSGGGRSSYEQYF.

The chain is built from TRBV12-3 or TRBV12-4 and TRBJ2-1; D is uncertain. V was trimmed by 6 bases and J by 0 bases, leaving 21 bases between them. The CDR3 has 18 residues. The CDR3 spells CASRSPRSESASYNEQFF. CDR3 bases: TGTGCCAGCAGATCTCCCCGCTCGGAGAGCGCCTCCTACAATGAGCAGTTCTTC.

The chain uses TRBV6-2 or TRBV6-3 and TRBJ2-3; D ambiguous. Trimming cost V 3 bases and J 0 bases, with 10 bases left between them. Germline CDR1 and CDR2: MNHEY and SVGEGT. The length of the CDR3 is 15 residues. The CDR3 reads CASSYRQPSTDTQYF. CDR3 DNA: TGTGCCAGCAGTTATCGGCAGCCTAGCACAGATACGCAGTATTTT.

V gene TRBV5-6 combines with J gene TRBJ2-5; 10 bases are shared with TRBD2. This CDR3 is built from 14 residues. CDR1 SGHDT and CDR2 YYEEEE come from the germline V gene. Trimming cost V 3 bases and J 1 base; bases outside gene matches: 0. The CDR3 coding sequence is TGTGCCAGCAGCTGGACTAGCGGCCAAGAGACCCAGTACTTC. Its translation is CASSWTSGQETQYF. The full variable domain, in which reference TRBV5-6 and TRBJ2-5 provide the parts outside the CDR3, is DAGVTQSPTHLIKTRGQQVTLRCSPKSGHDTVSWYQQALGQGPQFIFQYYEEEERQRGNFPDRFSGHQFPNYSSELNVNALLLGDSALYLCASSWTSGQETQYFGPGTRLLVL.

This clonotype appeared many times. The CDR3 nucleotides are TGCAGCGTTGAAACCCCAACAGGAGAGACCCAGTACTTC. Its protein is CSVETPTGETQYF. The rearrangement joins TRBV29-1 to TRBJ2-5; a weak D match, TRBD1 (5 bases). Trimming shortened V by 2 bases and J by 4 bases, and 11 bases separated the two germline ends. This CDR3 spans 13 amino acids. Germline V gives CDR1 SQVTM, CDR2 ANQGSEA.

This clonotype showed up just a few times. The chain has TRBV12-3 or TRBV12-4 and TRBJ2-1; TRBD2 aligns across 11 bases. The CDR3 is 12 residues long. Trimming cost V 4 bases and J 13 bases; bases outside gene matches: 3. This chain's CDR3 is CASSSTSGAQFF. The CDR3 DNA reads as TGTGCCAGCAGTTCGACTAGCGGGGCCCAGTTCTTC.

This clonotype was seen only a few times. This chain links TRBV4-1 with TRBJ2-5; D remains ambiguous. The CDR3 length is 15 residues. Trimming stripped 1 base from V and 4 bases from J, with 13 bases between. Germline V CDR1 and CDR2: MGHRA, YSYEKL. As DNA, the CDR3 is TGCGCCAGCAGCCAAGCCACTGGCTCTCGAGAGACCCAGTACTTC. Protein sequence: CASSQATGSRETQYF.

Only a few counts were recorded for this clonotype. The chain uses TRBV27 and TRBJ2-2; 7 positions agree with TRBD2. Germline trimming cut 5 bases from V and 6 bases from J; bases unmatched to any gene: 6. The length of the CDR3 is 14 residues. CDR1 and CDR2 (germline): MNHEY, SMNVEV (reference sequence). CDR3 in amino acids: CASSARGVAGELFF. The CDR3 DNA sequence: TGTGCCAGCAGTGCCCGGGGGGTGGCCGGGGAGCTGTTTTTT.

The rearrangement uses TRBV3-1 and TRBJ2-1; 7 nucleotides align to TRBD2. The J segment lost 9 bases and the V segment lost 2 bases, leaving 4 bases of the junction unmatched. The CDR3 length is 13 residues. Germline V CDR1 and CDR2: LGHDT, YNNKEL (reference sequence). The CDR3 DNA follows: TGTGCCAGCAGCCAACTCTGGGGGGGTGAGCAGTTCTTC. Its translation: CASSQLWGGEQFF.

The sample holds a few counts of this clonotype. This rearrangement joins TRBV5-1 to TRBJ2-5; D uncertain. The CDR3 totals 17 residues. V was shortened by 0 bases and J by 3 bases, with 18 bases between the two germline ends. Germline loops: CDR1 SGHRS, CDR2 YFSETQ. The CDR3 reads CASSLGRVALLKETQYF. In DNA, the CDR3 is TGCGCCAGCAGCTTGGGTCGGGTAGCCTTACTAAAAGAGACCCAGTACTTC.

This chain links TRBV10-3 with TRBJ2-1; D is undetermined. V was shortened by 7 bases and J by 6 bases, with 13 bases between the two germline ends. The CDR3 consists of 13 residues. Germline CDR1 ENHRY, CDR2 SYGVKD. The CDR3 sequence: CAIMSIARNEQFF. Written as DNA, the CDR3 is TGTGCCATCATGTCAATCGCTCGCAATGAGCAGTTCTTC.

The rearrangement links TRBV20-1 to TRBJ2-3; 7 bases line up with TRBD1. CDR1 and CDR2 from the germline V gene are DFQATT and SNEGSKA (reference sequence). The length of the CDR3 is 16 residues. Trimming at V came to 4 bases and at J to 2 bases, leaving 12 bases not matched to a gene. The CDR3 sequence is CSAKGAPTAFTDTQYF. The CDR3 nucleotides are TGCAGTGCTAAGGGGGCCCCGACCGCCTTCACAGATACGCAGTATTTT.